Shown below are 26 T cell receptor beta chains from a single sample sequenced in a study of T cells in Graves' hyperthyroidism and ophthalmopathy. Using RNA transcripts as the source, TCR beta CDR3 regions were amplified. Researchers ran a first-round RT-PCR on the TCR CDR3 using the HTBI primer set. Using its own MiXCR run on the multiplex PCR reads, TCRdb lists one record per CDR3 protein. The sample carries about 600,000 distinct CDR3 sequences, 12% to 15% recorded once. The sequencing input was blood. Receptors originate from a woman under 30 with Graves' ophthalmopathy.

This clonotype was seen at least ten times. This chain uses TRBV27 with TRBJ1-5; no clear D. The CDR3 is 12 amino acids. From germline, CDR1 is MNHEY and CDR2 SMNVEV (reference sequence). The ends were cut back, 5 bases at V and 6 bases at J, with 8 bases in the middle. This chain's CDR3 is CASSHPRQPQHF. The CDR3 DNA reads TGTGCCAGCAGTCATCCCCGTCAGCCCCAGCATTTT.

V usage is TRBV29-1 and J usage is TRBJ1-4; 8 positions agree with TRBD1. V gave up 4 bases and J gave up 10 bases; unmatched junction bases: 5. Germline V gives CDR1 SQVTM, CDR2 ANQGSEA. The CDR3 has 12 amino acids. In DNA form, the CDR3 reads TGCAGCGTTGGAGAAACAGGGGGAAAACTGTTTTTT. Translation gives CSVGETGGKLFF. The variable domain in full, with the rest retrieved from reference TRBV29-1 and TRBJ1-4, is SAVISQKPSRDICQRGTSLTIQCQVDSQVTMMFWYRQQPGQSLTLIATANQGSEATYESGFVIDKFPISRPNLTFSTLTVSNMSPEDSSIYLCSVGETGGKLFFGSGTQLSVL.

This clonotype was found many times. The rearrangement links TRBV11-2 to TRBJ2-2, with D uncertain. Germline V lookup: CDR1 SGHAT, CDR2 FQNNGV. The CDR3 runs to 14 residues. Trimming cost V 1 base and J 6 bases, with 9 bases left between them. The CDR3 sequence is CASSLVQAPGELFF. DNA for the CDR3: TGTGCCAGCAGCTTAGTCCAGGCACCCGGGGAGCTGTTTTTT.

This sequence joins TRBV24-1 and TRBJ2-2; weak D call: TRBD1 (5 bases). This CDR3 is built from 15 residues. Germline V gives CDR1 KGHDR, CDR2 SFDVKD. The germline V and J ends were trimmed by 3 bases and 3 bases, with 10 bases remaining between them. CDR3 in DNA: TGTGCCACCAGTGATCCCACAGGAGACACCGGGGAGCTGTTTTTT. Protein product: CATSDPTGDTGELFF.

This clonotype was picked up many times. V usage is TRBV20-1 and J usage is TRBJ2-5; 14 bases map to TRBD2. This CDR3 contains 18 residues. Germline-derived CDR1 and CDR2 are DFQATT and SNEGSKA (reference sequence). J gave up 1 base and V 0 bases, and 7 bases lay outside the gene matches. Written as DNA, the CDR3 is TGCAGTGCTAGAGATTTGACTAGCGGGAGGGGAAGCCAAGAGACCCAGTACTTC. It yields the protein CSARDLTSGRGSQETQYF.

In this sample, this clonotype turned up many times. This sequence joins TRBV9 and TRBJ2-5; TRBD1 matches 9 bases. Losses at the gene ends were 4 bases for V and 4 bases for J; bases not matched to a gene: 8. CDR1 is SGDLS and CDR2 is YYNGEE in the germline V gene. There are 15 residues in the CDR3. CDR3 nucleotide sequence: TGTGCCAGCAGCCCCGCACAGGGGGCAGGAGAGACCCAGTACTTC. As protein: CASSPAQGAGETQYF.

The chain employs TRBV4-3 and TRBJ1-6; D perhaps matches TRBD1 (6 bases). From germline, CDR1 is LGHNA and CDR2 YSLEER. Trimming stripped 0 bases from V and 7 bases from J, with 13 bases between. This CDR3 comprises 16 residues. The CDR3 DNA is TGCGCCAGCAGCCAAGAGGGGGCCAGGGAAAATTCACCCCTCCACTTT. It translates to CASSQEGARENSPLHF.

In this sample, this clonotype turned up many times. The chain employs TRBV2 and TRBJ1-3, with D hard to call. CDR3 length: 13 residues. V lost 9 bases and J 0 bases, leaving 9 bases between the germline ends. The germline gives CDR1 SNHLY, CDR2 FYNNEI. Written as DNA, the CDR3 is TGTGCCAGAGGAAAAAGCTCTGGAAACACCATATATTTT. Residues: CARGKSSGNTIYF.

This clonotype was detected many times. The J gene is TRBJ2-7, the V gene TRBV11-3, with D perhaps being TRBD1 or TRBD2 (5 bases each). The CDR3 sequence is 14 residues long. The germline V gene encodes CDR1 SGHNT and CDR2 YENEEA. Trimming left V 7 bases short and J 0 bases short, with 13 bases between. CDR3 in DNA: TGTGCCAGCACCACAGGTGGGAGCTCCTACGAGCAGTACTTC. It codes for CASTTGGSSYEQYF. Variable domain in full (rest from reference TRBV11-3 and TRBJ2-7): EAGVVQSPRYKIIEKKQPVAFWCNPISGHNTLYWYLQNLGQGPELLIRYENEEAVDDSQLPKDRFSAERLKGVDSTLKIQPAELGDSAVYLCASTTGGSSYEQYFGPGTRLTVT.

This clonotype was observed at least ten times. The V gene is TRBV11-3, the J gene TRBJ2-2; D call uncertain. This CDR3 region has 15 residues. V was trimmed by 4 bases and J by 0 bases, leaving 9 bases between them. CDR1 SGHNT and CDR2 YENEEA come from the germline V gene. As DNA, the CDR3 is TGTGCCAGCAGCTCAACTAATCCGAACACCGGGGAGCTGTTTTTT. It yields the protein CASSSTNPNTGELFF.

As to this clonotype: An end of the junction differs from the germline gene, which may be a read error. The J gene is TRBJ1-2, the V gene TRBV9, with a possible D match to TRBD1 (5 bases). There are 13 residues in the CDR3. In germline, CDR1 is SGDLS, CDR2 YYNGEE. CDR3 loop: CAGSVKPGDGYTF. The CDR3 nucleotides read TGTGCCGGCAGCGTCAAACCGGGGGATGGCTACACCTTC.

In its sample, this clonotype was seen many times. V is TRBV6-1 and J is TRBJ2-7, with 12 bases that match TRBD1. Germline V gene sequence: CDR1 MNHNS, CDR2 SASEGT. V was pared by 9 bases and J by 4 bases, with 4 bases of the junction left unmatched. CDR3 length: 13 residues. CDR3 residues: CASRDRGQYEQYF. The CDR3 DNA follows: TGTGCCAGTCGGGACAGGGGGCAATACGAGCAGTACTTC.

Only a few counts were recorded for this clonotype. CDR3 amino acids: CASTQPSNTGELFF. CDR3 coding DNA: TGTGCCAGCACGCAACCATCGAACACCGGGGAGCTGTTTTTT. This chain uses TRBV7-9 with TRBJ2-2; D remains unclear. V was shortened by 7 bases and J by 0 bases, with 9 bases between the two germline ends. Germline CDR1 and CDR2: SEHNR and FQNEAQ (reference sequence). This CDR3 has 14 residues.

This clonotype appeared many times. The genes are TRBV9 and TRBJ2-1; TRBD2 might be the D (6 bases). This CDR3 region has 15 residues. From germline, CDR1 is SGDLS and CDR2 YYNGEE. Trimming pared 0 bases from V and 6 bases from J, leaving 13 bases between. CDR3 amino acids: CASSVGLARGNEQFF. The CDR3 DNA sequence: TGTGCCAGCAGCGTAGGGCTAGCGAGGGGCAATGAGCAGTTCTTC.

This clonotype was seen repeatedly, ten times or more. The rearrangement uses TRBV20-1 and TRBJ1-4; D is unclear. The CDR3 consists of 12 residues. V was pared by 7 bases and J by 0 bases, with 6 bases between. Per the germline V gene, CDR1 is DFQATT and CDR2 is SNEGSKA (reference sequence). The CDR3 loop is CSVKATNEKLFF. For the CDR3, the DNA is TGCAGTGTAAAAGCAACTAATGAAAAACTGTTTTTT.

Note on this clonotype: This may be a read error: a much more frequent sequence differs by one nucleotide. The CDR3 loop reads CASSLTPRGDTYEQFF. The CDR3 nucleotides are TGTGCCAGCAGCTTAACACCCAGGGGAGACACCTACGAGCAGTTCTTC. V gene TRBV7-2 combines with J gene TRBJ2-7; tentative D call: TRBD1 (6 bases). The assigned J gene may be wrong: the sequence end matches TRBJ2-1 better. Germline assignment: CDR1 SGHTA and CDR2 FQGNSA. The CDR3 covers 16 residues.

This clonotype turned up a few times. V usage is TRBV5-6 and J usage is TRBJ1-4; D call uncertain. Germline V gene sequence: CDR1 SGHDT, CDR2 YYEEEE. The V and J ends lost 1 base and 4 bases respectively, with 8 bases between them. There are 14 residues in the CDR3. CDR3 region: CASSLRLSNEKLFF. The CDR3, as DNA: TGTGCCAGCAGCTTGCGACTGAGTAATGAAAAACTGTTTTTT.

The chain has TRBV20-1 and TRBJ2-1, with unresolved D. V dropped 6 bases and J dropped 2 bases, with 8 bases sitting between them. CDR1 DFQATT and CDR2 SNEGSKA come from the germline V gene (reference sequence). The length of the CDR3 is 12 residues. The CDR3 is CSAVGPYNEQFF. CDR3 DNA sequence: TGCAGTGCGGTCGGCCCCTACAATGAGCAGTTCTTC.

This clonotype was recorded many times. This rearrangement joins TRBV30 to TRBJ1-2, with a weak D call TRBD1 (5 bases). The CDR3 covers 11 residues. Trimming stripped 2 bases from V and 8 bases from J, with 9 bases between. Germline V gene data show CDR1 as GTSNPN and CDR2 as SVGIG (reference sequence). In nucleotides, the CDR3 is TGTGCCTGGAGTTTGTGGGGCGGCTACACCTTC. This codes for CAWSLWGGYTF.

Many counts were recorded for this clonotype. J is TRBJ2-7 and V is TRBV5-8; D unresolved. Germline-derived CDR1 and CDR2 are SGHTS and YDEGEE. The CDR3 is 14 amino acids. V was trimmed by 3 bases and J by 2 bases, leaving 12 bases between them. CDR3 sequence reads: CASSSLPLTYEQYF. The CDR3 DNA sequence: TGTGCCAGCAGCTCTCTTCCCCTAACCTACGAGCAGTACTTC.

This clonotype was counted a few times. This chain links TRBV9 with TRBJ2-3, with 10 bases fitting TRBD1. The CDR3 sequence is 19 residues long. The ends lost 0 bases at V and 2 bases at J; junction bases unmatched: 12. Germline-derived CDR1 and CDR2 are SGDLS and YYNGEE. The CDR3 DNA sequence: TGTGCCAGCAGCGTAGGGTACCTGACAGGGGGCATGACCACAGATACGCAGTATTTT. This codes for CASSVGYLTGGMTTDTQYF.

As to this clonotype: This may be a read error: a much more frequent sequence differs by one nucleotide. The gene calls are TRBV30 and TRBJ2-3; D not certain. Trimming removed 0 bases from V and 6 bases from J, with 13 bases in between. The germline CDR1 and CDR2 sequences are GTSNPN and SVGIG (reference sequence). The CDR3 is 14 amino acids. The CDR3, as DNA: TGTGCCTGGAGTGTAGGCCTAGGATCGGATACGCAGTATTTT. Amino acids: CAWSVGLGSDTQYF. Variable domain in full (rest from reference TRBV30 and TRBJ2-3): SQTIHQWPATLVQPVGSPLSLECTVEGTSNPNLYWYRQAAGRGLQLLFYSVGIGQISSEVPQNLSASRPQDRQFILSSKKLLLSDSGFYLCAWSVGLGSDTQYFGPGTRLTVL.

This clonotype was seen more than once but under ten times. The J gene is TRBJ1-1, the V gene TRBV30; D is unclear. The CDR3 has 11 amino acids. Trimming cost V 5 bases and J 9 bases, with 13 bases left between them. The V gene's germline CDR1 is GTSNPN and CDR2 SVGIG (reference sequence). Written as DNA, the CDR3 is TGTGCCTGGCGCCTGGGCCGGAAAGCTTTCTTT. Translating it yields CAWRLGRKAFF.

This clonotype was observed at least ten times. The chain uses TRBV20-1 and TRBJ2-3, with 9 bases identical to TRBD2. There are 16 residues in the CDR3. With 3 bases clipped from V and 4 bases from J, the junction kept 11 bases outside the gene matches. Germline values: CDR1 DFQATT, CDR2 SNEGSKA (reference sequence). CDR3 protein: CSASPPIAGAADTQYF. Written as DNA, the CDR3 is TGCAGTGCTAGTCCCCCTATAGCGGGAGCGGCAGATACGCAGTATTTT.

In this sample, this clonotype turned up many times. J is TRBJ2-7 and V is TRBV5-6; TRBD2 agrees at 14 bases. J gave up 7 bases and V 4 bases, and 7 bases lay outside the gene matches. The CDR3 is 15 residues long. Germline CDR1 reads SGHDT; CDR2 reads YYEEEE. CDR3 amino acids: CASSTGLAGAREQYF. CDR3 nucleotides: TGTGCCAGCAGCACGGGACTAGCGGGAGCTCGGGAGCAGTACTTC.

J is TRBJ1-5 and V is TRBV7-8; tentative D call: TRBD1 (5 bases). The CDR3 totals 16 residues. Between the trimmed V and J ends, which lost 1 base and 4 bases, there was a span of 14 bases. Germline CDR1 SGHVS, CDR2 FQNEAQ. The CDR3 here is CASSLVGGEWNQPQHF. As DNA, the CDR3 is TGTGCCAGCAGCTTAGTGGGGGGGGAATGGAATCAGCCCCAGCATTTT.